This TCR beta chain derives from a study of blood T cell repertoires in COVID-19. Only in-frame clones appear in the TCRdb table, and some are missing; sequencing was by immunoSEQ multiplex PCR. The top ten hold roughly 1.4% of the sample, which has about 70,000 clones, 70% to 90% seen once. There are 14 residues in the CDR3. Germline values: CDR1 LGHNA, CDR2 YNFKEQ. V shed 6 bases, J shed 1 base, and the junction held 3 bases outside the gene matches. V usage is TRBV4-2 and J usage is TRBJ2-7; 10 nucleotides align to TRBD2. The receptor's source is a human donor in a cohort sampled during active COVID-19. Material: peripheral blood. The chain's CDR3 is CASRSSGSSYEQYF. The DNA of the CDR3 is TGTGCCAGCAGGTCTAGCGGGAGTTCCTACGAGCAGTACTTC.